A single sample is the source of the 25 T cell receptor beta chains below, sequenced in a study of blood T cells in healthy people across ages. Primed by a sample-barcoded 5' primer and a J-beta primer mix, a second PCR proceeded for about 6 to 12 cycles. TCRdb passed the 5' RACE reads through MiXCR, listing each CDR3 protein once. The table has roughly 800,000 distinct CDR3 sequences, 58% seen once. Sequencing was done on a sample of blood. The receptors were sampled from a man under 40 in good health.

V and J are TRBV18 and TRBJ2-7; 8 bases line up with TRBD1. V shed 4 bases and J 7 bases; nucleotides not matched to a gene: 9. CDR1 and CDR2 from the germline V gene are KGHSH and LQKENI. The CDR3 spans 14 residues. CDR3: CASSHGDRRREQYF. For the CDR3, the DNA is TGTGCCAGCTCACACGGGGACAGGCGTCGTGAGCAGTACTTC.

The chain is built from TRBV6-1 and TRBJ2-4; no definite D call. The CDR3 covers 14 residues. V dropped 8 bases and J dropped 6 bases, with 17 bases sitting between them. Germline lookup yields CDR1 MNHNS and CDR2 SASEGT. The CDR3 nucleotides read TGTGCCAGCCCTCCAGGACGGAGTTTAAACATTCAGTACTTC. It codes for CASPPGRSLNIQYF.

The chain recombines TRBV20-1 with TRBJ2-5; a weak D match, TRBD2 (6 bases). Germline lookup yields CDR1 DFQATT and CDR2 SNEGSKA (reference sequence). CDR3 length equals 12 residues. Trimming pared 5 bases from V and 7 bases from J, leaving 14 bases between. The chain's CDR3 is CSASRDSGTQYF. CDR3 nucleotides: TGCAGTGCTTCGCGGGACTCTGGGACCCAGTACTTC.

This chain joins TRBV7-2 and TRBJ2-1; tentative D call: TRBD1 (6 bases). The ends were cut back, 6 bases at V and 8 bases at J, with 17 bases in the middle. Germline values: CDR1 SGHTA, CDR2 FQGNSA. The CDR3 has 14 amino acids. The CDR3 reads CASSYKTGHDEQFF. In DNA form, the CDR3 reads TGTGCCAGCAGTTATAAAACAGGGCACGATGAGCAGTTCTTC.

J is TRBJ1-6 and V is TRBV2; D is possibly TRBD1 (6 bases). This CDR3 spans 14 amino acids. The germline V gene encodes CDR1 SNHLY and CDR2 FYNNEI. The ends were cut back, 7 bases at V and 7 bases at J, with 14 bases in the middle. The CDR3: CASTGAQGNSPLHF. DNA of the CDR3: TGTGCCAGCACTGGGGCCCAGGGGAATTCACCCCTCCACTTT.

The chain joins TRBV7-2 to TRBJ2-1; TRBD1 agrees at 7 bases. The CDR3 is 14 residues long. Germline loops: CDR1 SGHTA, CDR2 FQGNSA. The ends lost 1 base at V and 14 bases at J; junction bases unmatched: 11. The CDR3 region has the DNA TGTGCCAGCAGCTTAGTTAGGACAGGACGAGAGGAGTTCTTC. Its translation is CASSLVRTGREEFF.

This chain joins TRBV6-7 and TRBJ2-5, with D possibly being TRBD2 (5 bases). TRBV6-7 is an ORF for which the function is uncertain. The germline V and J ends were trimmed by 2 bases and 4 bases, with 11 bases remaining between them. The CDR3 is made up of 14 amino acids. CDR3 coding DNA: TGTGCCAGCAGTTACCCCGCTGAGGGAGAGACCCAGTACTTC. It is translated as CASSYPAEGETQYF.

The rearrangement uses TRBV28 and TRBJ2-1; 8 nucleotides align to TRBD2. CDR1 and CDR2 (germline): MDHEN, SYDVKM. CDR3 length: 14 residues. After removal of 7 bases from V and 7 bases from J, the junction contained 9 bases not matched to a gene. The CDR3 bases are TGTGCCAGCACCCCCGGGGGGGCTTTTAATGAGCAGTTCTTC. The encoded protein is CASTPGGAFNEQFF. Using reference TRBV28 and TRBJ2-1 for the parts outside the CDR3, the full variable domain is DVKVTQSSRYLVKRTGEKVFLECVQDMDHENMFWYRQDPGLGLRLIYFSYDVKMKEKGDIPEGYSVSREKKERFSLILESASTNQTSMYLCASTPGGAFNEQFFGPGTRLTVL.

The J gene is TRBJ2-4, the V gene TRBV10-3; TRBD1 agrees at 9 bases. Germline-derived CDR1 and CDR2 are ENHRY and SYGVKD. The V gene end was trimmed by 6 bases and the J gene end by 5 bases; junction bases not matched to a gene: 2. The CDR3 is 13 residues long. The CDR3 loop reads CAIRRQGENIQYF. CDR3 in DNA: TGTGCCATCAGGCGACAGGGGGAAAACATTCAGTACTTC.

The J gene is TRBJ2-5, the V gene TRBV5-4; D possibly corresponds to TRBD2 (7 bases). V dropped 4 bases and J dropped 7 bases, with 23 bases sitting between them. Germline V gene sequence: CDR1 SGHNT, CDR2 YYREEE (reference sequence). CDR3 length: 16 amino acids. For the CDR3, the DNA is TGTGCCAGCAGCACCGGATCCCGGGGGGCAGGGGTGACCCAGTACTTC. This gives the protein CASSTGSRGAGVTQYF.

A word on this clonotype: A read error is possible here, since a much larger clone lies one base away. This sequence joins TRBV6-2 or TRBV6-3 and TRBJ2-1, with 10 bases that match TRBD2. This CDR3 comprises 18 residues. CDR1 MNHEY and CDR2 SVGEGT come from the germline V gene. CDR3 sequence reads: CASSSRLAGWSSYNEQSF. As DNA, the CDR3 is TGTGCCAGCAGTTCCCGACTAGCGGGCTGGAGCTCCTACAATGAGCAGTCCTTC.

A few counts support this clonotype. One end of the junction fails to match germline, which may point to a read error. The chain combines TRBV7-2 with TRBJ1-1, with D perhaps matching TRBD1 (5 bases). CDR3 length: 15 amino acids. Germline V CDR1 and CDR2: SGHTA, FQGNSA. The CDR3 protein is CASSLGGSVNTEAFF. The CDR3 coding sequence is TGCGCCAGCAGTCTGGGGGGTTCGGTGAACACTGAAGCTTTCTTT.

CDR3 region: CASSDRVGTSGRFDEQFF. DNA for the CDR3: TGTGCCAGCAGCGACCGCGTAGGGACTAGCGGGAGGTTCGATGAGCAGTTCTTC. The rearrangement uses TRBV9 and TRBJ2-1; 15 positions agree with TRBD2. This CDR3 contains 18 residues. CDR1 and CDR2 from the germline V gene are SGDLS and YYNGEE. Germline trimming cut 3 bases from V and 8 bases from J; bases unmatched to any gene: 12.

The chain carries TRBV7-9 and TRBJ1-2; D remains ambiguous. The germline V gene has CDR1 SEHNR and CDR2 FQNEAQ (reference sequence). The CDR3 length is 14 residues. The ends were cut back, 3 bases at V and 5 bases at J, with 13 bases in the middle. The CDR3 is CASSFQRSVYGYTF. CDR3 coding DNA: TGTGCCAGCAGCTTCCAAAGGTCGGTGTATGGCTACACCTTC.

This clonotype has a single count. V and J are TRBV7-2 and TRBJ1-4, with D possibly being TRBD1 (5 bases). Germline V gene sequence: CDR1 SGHTA, CDR2 FQGNSA. CDR3 length: 16 amino acids. Trimming shortened V by 5 bases and J by 8 bases, and 21 bases separated the two germline ends. As DNA, the CDR3 is TGTGCCAGCAGCGTAGATACCGGGACTGGAGGAGAAAAACTGTTTTTT. Residues: CASSVDTGTGGEKLFF.

CDR3 amino acids: CATSRDRGWSVDQPQHF. DNA of the CDR3: TGTGCCACCAGCAGAGATAGGGGGTGGTCTGTCGATCAGCCCCAGCATTTT. The V and J genes are TRBV15 and TRBJ1-5; a possible D gene is TRBD1 (6 bases). CDR1 and CDR2 (germline): LNHNV, YYDKDF (reference sequence). The V end lost 0 bases, the J end lost 5 bases, and 17 bases lay between the germline ends. The CDR3 has 17 residues.

This clonotype has a single count. The V call is TRBV5-1, the J call TRBJ2-5; D is ambiguous. The CDR3 has 14 amino acids. The V gene lost 1 base and the J gene lost 11 bases, with 18 bases spanning the gap. The germline gives CDR1 SGHRS, CDR2 YFSETQ. The CDR3 protein is CASSLLAGLSEQYF. The CDR3 DNA reads as TGCGCCAGCAGCTTGCTTGCCGGGTTGAGTGAGCAGTACTTC. Variable domain in full (rest from reference TRBV5-1 and TRBJ2-5): KAGVTQTPRYLIKTRGQQVTLSCSPISGHRSVSWYQQTPGQGLQFLFEYFSETQRNKGNFPGRFSGRQFSNSRSEMNVSTLELGDSALYLCASSLLAGLSEQYFGPGTRLLVL.

A note on this clonotype: One end of the junction fails to match germline, which may point to a read error. V is TRBV5-6 and J is TRBJ1-6; 8 bases are shared with TRBD1. CDR1 is SGHDT, CDR2 YYEEEE, per germline. The CDR3 contains 16 residues. The CDR3: CASRLGQATYNSPLHF. The CDR3 nucleotides read TGTGCCAGCAGGTTGGGACAGGCTACCTATAATTCACCCCTCCACTTT.

This clonotype turned up a few times. The chain joins TRBV14 to TRBJ2-5; 12 bases are shared with TRBD2. V trimming: 2 bases; J trimming: 2 bases; junction bases outside the gene matches: 6. This CDR3 is 17 amino acids long. Germline CDR1 and CDR2: SGHDN and FVKESK. This chain's CDR3 is CASSQPGTSGYQETQYF. The CDR3 coding sequence is TGTGCCAGCAGCCAACCCGGGACTAGCGGGTATCAAGAGACCCAGTACTTC. Using reference TRBV14 and TRBJ2-5 for the parts outside the CDR3, the full variable domain is EAGVTQFPSHSVIEKGQTVTLRCDPISGHDNLYWYRRVMGKEIKFLLHFVKESKQDESGMPNNRFLAERTGGTYSTLKVQPAELEDSGVYFCASSQPGTSGYQETQYFGPGTRLLVL.

This chain joins TRBV28 and TRBJ2-7, with D perhaps given as TRBD1 or TRBD2 (5 bases each). Trimming pared 7 bases from V and 2 bases from J, leaving 15 bases between. Germline CDR1 MDHEN, CDR2 SYDVKM. The CDR3 totals 14 residues. CDR3 nucleotide sequence: TGTGCCAGCACTCACCGGGGCAGGCCCTACGAGCAGTACTTC. Translated: CASTHRGRPYEQYF.

The chain combines TRBV4-3 with TRBJ1-5; tentative D call: TRBD1 (5 bases). The V gene lost 0 bases and the J gene lost 10 bases, with 16 bases spanning the gap. This CDR3 contains 15 residues. Per germline, CDR1 LGHNA and CDR2 YSLEER. The CDR3 coding sequence is TGCGCCAGCAGCCAAGATTTTAGGGGTGATATTCCCCAGCATTTT. It is translated as CASSQDFRGDIPQHF.

With respect to this clonotype: One end of the junction does not line up with germline, which may come from a read error. The gene calls are TRBV7-2 and TRBJ2-3; the match to TRBD2 covers 12 bases. This CDR3 contains 16 residues. From germline, CDR1 is SGHTA and CDR2 FQGNSA. CDR3 sequence reads: CAGSAKTSGGADTQYF. CDR3 DNA sequence: TGTGCCGGCAGCGCGAAGACTAGCGGGGGAGCAGATACGCAGTATTTT.

The chain carries TRBV5-1 and TRBJ2-5; maybe TRBD2 (5 bases). Germline CDR1 and CDR2: SGHRS and YFSETQ. The CDR3 consists of 13 residues. Between the trimmed V and J ends, which lost 6 bases and 5 bases, there was a span of 14 bases. The chain's CDR3 is CASNSGVDETQYF. In DNA form, the CDR3 reads TGCGCCAGCAACTCCGGGGTCGACGAGACCCAGTACTTC. The full variable domain, with the rest looked up from reference TRBV5-1 and TRBJ2-5, is KAGVTQTPRYLIKTRGQQVTLSCSPISGHRSVSWYQQTPGQGLQFLFEYFSETQRNKGNFPGRFSGRQFSNSRSEMNVSTLELGDSALYLCASNSGVDETQYFGPGTRLLVL.

The chain carries TRBV19 and TRBJ1-2; D remains unclear. The CDR3 has 13 residues. Germline CDR1 is LNHDA and CDR2 is SQIVND (reference sequence). Trimming took 6 bases from V and 0 from J, leaving 8 bases between them. DNA for the CDR3: TGTGCCAGTAGGTGGAGGCCTAACTATGGCTACACCTTC. It yields the protein CASRWRPNYGYTF.

This sequence joins TRBV3-1 and TRBJ2-7; 8 bases align to TRBD2. The CDR3 totals 14 residues. V lost 8 bases, J lost 3 bases, and 9 bases stayed unmatched. CDR1 LGHDT and CDR2 YNNKEL come from the germline V gene (reference sequence). The CDR3 loop is CASCYGLACYEQYF. The CDR3 DNA sequence: TGTGCCAGCTGCTACGGACTAGCTTGCTACGAGCAGTACTTC.